This T cell receptor (beta chain) was retrieved from a study of shared clonotypes between healthy human individuals. As for the study in general: Serving as donors were a couple of women and a few men, whose ages spanned 18 to 49.

This CDR3 contains 15 residues. Per the germline V gene, CDR1 is MNHEY and CDR2 is SVGAGI. V was pared by 5 bases and J by 9 bases, with 16 bases of the junction left unmatched. Only in-frame clones appear in the TCRdb table, and some are missing; sequencing was by immunoSEQ multiplex PCR. The sample has around 2.1 million clones, approximately 94% seen once. Sample: naive CD4+ T cells sorted from blood. Specified subset: CD45RA+ positively selected. The receptor comes from a man between 18 and 35 years old in good health. This chain joins TRBV6-5 and TRBJ2-7; 7 bases are shared with TRBD1. The CDR3, as DNA: TGTGCCAGCAGTACCGGGACAGCTTCTACGAGCGGGCAGTACTTC. Translating gives CASSTGTASTSGQYF.